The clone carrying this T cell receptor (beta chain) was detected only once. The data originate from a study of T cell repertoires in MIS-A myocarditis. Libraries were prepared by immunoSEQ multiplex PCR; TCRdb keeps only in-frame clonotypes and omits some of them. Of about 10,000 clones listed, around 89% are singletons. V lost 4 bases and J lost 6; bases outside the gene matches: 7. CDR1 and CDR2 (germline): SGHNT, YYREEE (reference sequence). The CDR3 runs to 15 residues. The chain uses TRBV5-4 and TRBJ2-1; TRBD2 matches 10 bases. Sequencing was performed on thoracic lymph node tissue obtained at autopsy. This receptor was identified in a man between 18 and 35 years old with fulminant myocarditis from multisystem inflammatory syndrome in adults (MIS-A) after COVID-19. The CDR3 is CASSRTSGAFNEQFF. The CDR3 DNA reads TGTGCCAGCAGCCGGACTAGCGGAGCTTTCAATGAGCAGTTCTTC.